The 18 T cell receptor beta chains in this list originate from one sample, sequenced in a study of T cell clusters in autoimmune cytopenias. TRB rearrangements were amplified by touch-down multiplex PCR with mixed TRB-A/B primers. TCRdb re-called the multiplex PCR reads and shows each CDR3 protein once, DNA omitted. Its table records roughly 3,000 distinct CDR3 sequences. Some 39,000 genome equivalents of blood DNA were amplified for TRB. Material: peripheral blood. The receptors originated from a human donor with an autoimmune cytopenia or autoimmune hepatitis (not recorded which).

The gene calls are TRBV7-4 and TRBJ2-5; TCRdb gives TRBD2 as the D gene, but with no DNA this cannot be confirmed. This CDR3 has 16 residues. CDR1 SGHVT and CDR2 SQSDAQ come from the germline V gene. The CDR3: CASSLGLAGGLETQYF.

This clonotype is medium-sized by frequency. The chain couples TRBV6-5 to TRBJ2-5. Germline V gene sequence: CDR1 MNHEY, CDR2 SVGAGI. The CDR3 totals 14 residues. CDR3 loop: CASSYSWDSETQYF.

This clonotype is deemed medium-sized (0.01 to 0.1%) by its frequency. The rearrangement joins TRBV6-6 to TRBJ2-3; TCRdb picks TRBD1, but there is no DNA to check that call. Germline assignment: CDR1 MNHNY and CDR2 SVGAGI (reference sequence). This CDR3 comprises 13 residues. The CDR3 reads CASSATTGATQYF.

Its frequency marks this clonotype as medium-sized (0.01 to 0.1%). The genes are TRBV13 and TRBJ2-3; TCRdb's D call of TRBD1 is untestable without DNA. From germline, CDR1 is PRHDT and CDR2 FYEKMQ (reference sequence). This CDR3 spans 13 amino acids. CDR3 loop: CASSLSQADTQYF.

The genes are TRBV15 and TRBJ2-1; TCRdb calls TRBD2, which cannot be checked without DNA. In germline, CDR1 is LNHNV, CDR2 YYDKDF (reference sequence). This CDR3 contains 13 residues. CDR3 amino acids: CATSSVAGETQFF.

The V gene is TRBV20-1, the J gene TRBJ2-7; absent DNA, TCRdb's TRBD2 call cannot be checked. CDR3 length: 17 residues. Per the germline V gene, CDR1 is DFQATT and CDR2 is SNEGSKA (reference sequence). CDR3 residues: CSARDPSEREEPYEQYF.

Measured by frequency, this clonotype is medium-sized (0.01 to 0.1%). The chain uses TRBV18 and TRBJ1-5. Per germline, CDR1 KGHSH and CDR2 LQKENI. This CDR3 comprises 16 residues. The CDR3 region is CASSPPDRPSNQPQHF. Together with reference TRBV18 and TRBJ1-5, the CDR3 gives the full variable domain: NAGVMQNPRHLVRRRGQEARLRCSPMKGHSHVYWYRQLPEEGLKFMVYLQKENIIDESGMPKERFSAEFPKEGPSILRIQQVVRGDSAAYFCASSPPDRPSNQPQHFGDGTRLSIL.

This clonotype counts as medium-sized by frequency. The rearrangement uses TRBV12-3 or TRBV12-4 and TRBJ1-5; TCRdb's D call of TRBD1 is untestable without DNA. The CDR3 has 13 amino acids. The CDR3 region is CASSLTRDQPQHF.

This clonotype is classed as medium-sized (0.01 to 0.1%) by frequency. The chain combines TRBV5-1 with TRBJ1-5. The CDR3 runs to 13 residues. Germline V gene data show CDR1 as SGHRS and CDR2 as YFSETQ. CDR3 residues: CASRKDSNQPQHF.

This clonotype counts as medium-sized (0.01 to 0.1%) by frequency. The rearrangement joins TRBV15 to TRBJ2-3. CDR3 length: 17 amino acids. Germline CDR1 reads LNHNV; CDR2 reads YYDKDF (reference sequence). This chain's CDR3 is CATSSEISVRVTDTQYF. The full variable domain, its missing parts supplied by reference TRBV15 and TRBJ2-3, is DAMVIQNPRYQVTQFGKPVTLSCSQTLNHNVMYWYQQKSSQAPKLLFHYYDKDFNNEADTPDNFQSRRPNTSFCFLDIRSPGLGDTAMYLCATSSEISVRVTDTQYFGPGTRLTVL.

The chain carries TRBV20-1 and TRBJ1-1. Germline CDR1 reads DFQATT; CDR2 reads SNEGSKA (reference sequence). The CDR3 has 13 residues. CDR3 residues: CSAPGPVNTEAFF.

Judged by frequency, this clonotype is medium-sized (0.01 to 0.1%). The chain combines TRBV6-6 with TRBJ1-4; TCRdb proposes TRBD1, but this gene call is untestable without DNA. Germline V CDR1 and CDR2: MNHNY, SVGAGI (reference sequence). CDR3 length: 15 amino acids. The CDR3 spells CASSYPGQGFEKLFF.

This clonotype counts as medium-sized (0.01 to 0.1%) by frequency. The chain combines TRBV6-5 with TRBJ1-2; TCRdb's D call of TRBD1 is untestable without DNA. Germline V CDR1 and CDR2: MNHEY, SVGAGI. CDR3 length equals 11 residues. CDR3 protein: CASRSQLVVTF.

The chain employs TRBV7-2 and TRBJ1-2; with no DNA, the TCRdb D assignment of TRBD1 cannot be verified. The V gene's germline CDR1 is SGHTA and CDR2 FQGNSA. CDR3 size: 15 residues. The CDR3 region is CASSSRGTQGYGYTF.

Its frequency marks this clonotype as large. V is TRBV4-3 and J is TRBJ2-3; TCRdb's D call, TRBD2, is unchecked because there is no DNA. CDR1 and CDR2 (germline): LGHNA, YSLEER. CDR3 length: 15 amino acids. The CDR3 here is CASSQGEVGTDTQYF.

This clonotype shows up as large by frequency. This chain uses TRBV29-1 with TRBJ2-7. CDR1 and CDR2 from the germline V gene are SQVTM and ANQGSEA. The CDR3 extends over 12 amino acids. The CDR3 sequence is CSVEAGFNEQYF.

This clonotype is called medium-sized based on its frequency. The chain is built from TRBV19 and TRBJ1-5. From germline, CDR1 is LNHDA and CDR2 SQIVND (reference sequence). The CDR3 covers 12 residues. CDR3 in amino acids: CASRGTNQPQHF.

This clonotype is called medium-sized (0.01 to 0.1%) based on its frequency. The chain has TRBV27 and TRBJ2-7; the D call from TCRdb, TRBD1, cannot be confirmed without DNA. The CDR3 sequence is 16 residues long. Germline-derived CDR1 and CDR2 are MNHEY and SMNVEV (reference sequence). The CDR3 region is CASRDRGTVGSYEQYF.